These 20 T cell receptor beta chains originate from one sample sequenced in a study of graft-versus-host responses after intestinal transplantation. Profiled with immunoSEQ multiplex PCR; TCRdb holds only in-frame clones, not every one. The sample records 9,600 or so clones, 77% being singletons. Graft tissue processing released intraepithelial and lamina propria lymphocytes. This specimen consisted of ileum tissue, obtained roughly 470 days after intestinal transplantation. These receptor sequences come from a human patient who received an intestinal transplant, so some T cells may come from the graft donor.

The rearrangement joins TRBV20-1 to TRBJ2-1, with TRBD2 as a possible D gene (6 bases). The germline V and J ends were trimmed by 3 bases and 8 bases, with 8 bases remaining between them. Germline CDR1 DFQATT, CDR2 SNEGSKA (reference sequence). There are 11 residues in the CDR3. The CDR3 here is CSASGGYEQFF. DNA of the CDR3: TGCAGTGCTAGCGGGGGTTATGAGCAGTTCTTC.

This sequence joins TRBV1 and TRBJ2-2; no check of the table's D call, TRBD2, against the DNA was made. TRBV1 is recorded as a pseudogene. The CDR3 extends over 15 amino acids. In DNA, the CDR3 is TGCACCAGCAGCCAAGCGGGGGGCGACACCGGGGAGCTGTTTTTT. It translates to CTSSQAGGDTGELFF.

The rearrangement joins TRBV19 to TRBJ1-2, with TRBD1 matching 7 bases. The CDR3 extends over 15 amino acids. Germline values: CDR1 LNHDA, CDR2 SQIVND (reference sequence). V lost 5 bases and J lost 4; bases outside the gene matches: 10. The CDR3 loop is CASSVITGVGYGYTF. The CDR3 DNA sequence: TGTGCCAGTAGTGTCATAACAGGGGTAGGCTATGGCTACACCTTC. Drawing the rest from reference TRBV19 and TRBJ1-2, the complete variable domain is DGGITQSPKYLFRKEGQNVTLSCEQNLNHDAMYWYRQDPGQGLRLIYYSQIVNDFQKGDIAEGYSVSREKKESFPLTVTSAQKNPTAFYLCASSVITGVGYGYTFGSGTRLTVV.

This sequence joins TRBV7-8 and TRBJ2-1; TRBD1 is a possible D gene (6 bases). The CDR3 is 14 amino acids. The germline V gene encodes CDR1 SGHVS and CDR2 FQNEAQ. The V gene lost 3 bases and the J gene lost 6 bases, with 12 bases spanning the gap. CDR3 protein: CASSFPGHLNEQFF. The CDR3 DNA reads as TGTGCCAGCAGCTTCCCGGGACATCTCAATGAGCAGTTCTTC.

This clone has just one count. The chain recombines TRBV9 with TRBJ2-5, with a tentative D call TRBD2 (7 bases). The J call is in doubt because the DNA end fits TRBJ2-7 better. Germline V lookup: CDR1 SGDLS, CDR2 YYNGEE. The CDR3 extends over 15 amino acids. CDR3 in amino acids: CASSPLGGPPVEQYF. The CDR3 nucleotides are TGTGCCAGCAGCCCCCTCGGGGGGCCCCCCGTCGAGCAGTACTTC.

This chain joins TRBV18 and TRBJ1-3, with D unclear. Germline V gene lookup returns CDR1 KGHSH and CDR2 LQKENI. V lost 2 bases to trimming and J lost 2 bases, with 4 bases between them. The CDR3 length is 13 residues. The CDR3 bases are TGTGCCAGCTCACCAGGGACTGGAAACACCATATATTTT. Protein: CASSPGTGNTIYF.

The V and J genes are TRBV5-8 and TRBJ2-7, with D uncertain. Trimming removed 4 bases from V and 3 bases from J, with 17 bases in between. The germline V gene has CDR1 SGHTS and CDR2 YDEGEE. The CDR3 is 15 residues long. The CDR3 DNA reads TGTGCCAGCAGCGAACCGGCCAGTTCTCTCTACGAGCAGTACTTC. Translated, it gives CASSEPASSLYEQYF.

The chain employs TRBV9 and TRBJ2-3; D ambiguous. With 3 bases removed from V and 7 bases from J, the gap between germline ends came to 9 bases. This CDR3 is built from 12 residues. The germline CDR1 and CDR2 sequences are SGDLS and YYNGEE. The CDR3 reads CASSGGSHTQYF. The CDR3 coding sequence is TGTGCCAGCAGCGGCGGATCACATACGCAGTATTTT. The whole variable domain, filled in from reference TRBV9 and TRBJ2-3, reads DSGVTQTPKHLITATGQRVTLRCSPRSGDLSVYWYQQSLDQGLQFLIQYYNGEERAKGNILERFSAQQFPDLHSELNLSSLELGDSALYFCASSGGSHTQYFGPGTRLTVL.

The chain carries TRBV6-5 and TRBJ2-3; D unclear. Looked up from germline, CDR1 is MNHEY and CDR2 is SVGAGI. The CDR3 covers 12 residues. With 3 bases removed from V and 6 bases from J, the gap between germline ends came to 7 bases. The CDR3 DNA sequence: TGTGCCAGCAGTTATACTCTTGATACGCAGTATTTT. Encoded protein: CASSYTLDTQYF.

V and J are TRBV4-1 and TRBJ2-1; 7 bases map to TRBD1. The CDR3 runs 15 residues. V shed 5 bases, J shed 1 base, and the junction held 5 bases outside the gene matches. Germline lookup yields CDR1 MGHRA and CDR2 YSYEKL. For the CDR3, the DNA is TGCGCCAGCAGCTTGCGACAGGGATCCTACAATGAGCAGTTCTTC. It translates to CASSLRQGSYNEQFF.

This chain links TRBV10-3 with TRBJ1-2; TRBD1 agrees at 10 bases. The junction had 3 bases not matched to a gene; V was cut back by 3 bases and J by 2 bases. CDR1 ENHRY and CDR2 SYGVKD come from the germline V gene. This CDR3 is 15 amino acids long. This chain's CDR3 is CAISDTGQGNYGYTF. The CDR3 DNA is TGTGCCATCAGTGACACGGGACAGGGGAACTATGGCTACACCTTC.

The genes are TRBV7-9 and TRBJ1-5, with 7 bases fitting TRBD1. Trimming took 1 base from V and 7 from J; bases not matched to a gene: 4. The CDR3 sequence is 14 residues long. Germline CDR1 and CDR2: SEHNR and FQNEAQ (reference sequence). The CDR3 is CASSLGQGGQPQHF. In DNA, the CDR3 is TGTGCCAGCAGCTTAGGACAGGGTGGACAGCCCCAGCATTTT.

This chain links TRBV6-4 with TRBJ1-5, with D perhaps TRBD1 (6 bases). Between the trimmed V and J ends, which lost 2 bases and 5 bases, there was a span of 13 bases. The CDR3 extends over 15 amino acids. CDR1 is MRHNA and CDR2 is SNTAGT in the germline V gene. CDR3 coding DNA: TGTGCCAGCAGTGACATGGACAGATGGGATCAGCCCCAGCATTTT. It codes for CASSDMDRWDQPQHF.

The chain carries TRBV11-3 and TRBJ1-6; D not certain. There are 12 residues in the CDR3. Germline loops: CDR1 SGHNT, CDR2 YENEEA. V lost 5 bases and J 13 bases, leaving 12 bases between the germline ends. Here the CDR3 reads CASSQSTGPLHF. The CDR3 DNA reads TGTGCCAGCAGCCAGTCGACGGGTCCCCTCCACTTT.

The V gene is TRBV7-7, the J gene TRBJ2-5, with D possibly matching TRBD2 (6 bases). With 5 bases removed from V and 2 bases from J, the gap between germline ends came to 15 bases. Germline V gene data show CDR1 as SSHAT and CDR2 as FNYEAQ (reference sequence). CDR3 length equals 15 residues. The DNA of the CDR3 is TGTGCCAGCAGCCAAAGTGGTAGCGGACAAGAGACCCAGTACTTC. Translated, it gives CASSQSGSGQETQYF.

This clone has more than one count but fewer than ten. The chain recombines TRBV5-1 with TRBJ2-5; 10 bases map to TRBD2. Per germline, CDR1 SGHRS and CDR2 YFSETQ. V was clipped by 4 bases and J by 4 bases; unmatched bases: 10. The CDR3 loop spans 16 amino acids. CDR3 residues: CASSPPSGGGTETQYF. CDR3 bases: TGCGCCAGCAGCCCACCGAGCGGGGGGGGAACAGAGACCCAGTACTTC.

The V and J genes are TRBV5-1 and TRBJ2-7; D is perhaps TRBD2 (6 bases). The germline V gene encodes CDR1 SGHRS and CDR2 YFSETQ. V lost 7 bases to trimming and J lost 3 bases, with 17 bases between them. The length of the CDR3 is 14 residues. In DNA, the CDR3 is TGCGCCAGCCGCCTTAACGGGGGAATCTACGAGCAGTACTTC. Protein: CASRLNGGIYEQYF. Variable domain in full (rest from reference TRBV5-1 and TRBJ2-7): KAGVTQTPRYLIKTRGQQVTLSCSPISGHRSVSWYQQTPGQGLQFLFEYFSETQRNKGNFPGRFSGRQFSNSRSEMNVSTLELGDSALYLCASRLNGGIYEQYFGPGTRLTVT.

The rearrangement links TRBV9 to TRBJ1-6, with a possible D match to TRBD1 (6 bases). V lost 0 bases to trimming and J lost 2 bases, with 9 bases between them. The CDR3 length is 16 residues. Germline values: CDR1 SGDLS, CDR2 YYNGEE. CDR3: CASSVEGGPYNSPLHF. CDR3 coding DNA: TGTGCCAGCAGCGTAGAAGGGGGGCCCTATAATTCACCCCTCCACTTT. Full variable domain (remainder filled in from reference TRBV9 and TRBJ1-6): DSGVTQTPKHLITATGQRVTLRCSPRSGDLSVYWYQQSLDQGLQFLIQYYNGEERAKGNILERFSAQQFPDLHSELNLSSLELGDSALYFCASSVEGGPYNSPLHFGNGTRLTVT.

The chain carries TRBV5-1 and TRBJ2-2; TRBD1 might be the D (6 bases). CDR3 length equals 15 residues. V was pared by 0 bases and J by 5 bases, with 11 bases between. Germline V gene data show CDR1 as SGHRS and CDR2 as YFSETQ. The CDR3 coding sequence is TGCGCCAGCAGCTTGGATGTAAGGGGGACCGGGGAGCTGTTTTTT. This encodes CASSLDVRGTGELFF.

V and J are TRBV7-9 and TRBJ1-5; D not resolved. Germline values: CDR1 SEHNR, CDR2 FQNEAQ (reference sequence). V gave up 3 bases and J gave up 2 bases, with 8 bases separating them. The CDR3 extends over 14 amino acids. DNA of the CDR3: TGTGCCAGCAGCTTTGGAGGGCGCAATCAGCCCCAGCATTTT. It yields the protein CASSFGGRNQPQHF. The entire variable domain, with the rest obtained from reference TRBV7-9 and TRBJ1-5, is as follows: DTGVSQNPRHKITKRGQNVTFRCDPISEHNRLYWYRQTLGQGPEFLTYFQNEAQLEKSRLLSDRFSAERPKGSFSTLEIQRTEQGDSAMYLCASSFGGRNQPQHFGDGTRLSIL.